The 22 T cell receptor beta chains presented below share a single source sample, sequenced in a study of multiple sclerosis patients with progressive multifocal leukoencephalopathy. Time point here: about 6 months of natalizumab therapy. Using immunoSEQ multiplex PCR, the repertoire was profiled, and TCRdb retains in-frame clones only, with some absent. Of about 30,000 clones listed, roughly nine tenths are singletons. The sample in question was PBMCs, obtained from a patient treated with natalizumab. The source of these receptors is a human donor with multiple sclerosis.

The chain is built from TRBV7-2 and TRBJ1-4; weak D call: TRBD1 (5 bases). The germline V gene encodes CDR1 SGHTA and CDR2 FQGNSA. Trimming took off 1 base at V and 12 bases at J, with 12 bases between the two ends. The CDR3 has 13 residues. CDR3 residues: CASSLGAWGELFF. CDR3 nucleotide sequence: TGTGCCAGCAGCTTAGGCGCGTGGGGGGAACTGTTTTTT.

This chain links TRBV20-1 with TRBJ2-1; D is tentatively TRBD1 or TRBD2 (5 bases each). V lost 3 bases and J lost 5, with 5 bases in between. The CDR3 loop spans 11 amino acids. Germline assignment: CDR1 DFQATT and CDR2 SNEGSKA (reference sequence). The CDR3 region is CSARGDNEQFF. The CDR3, as DNA: TGCAGTGCTAGGGGGGACAATGAGCAGTTCTTC.

The chain has TRBV19 and TRBJ2-1, with 12 bases that match TRBD2. CDR1 and CDR2 (germline): LNHDA, SQIVND (reference sequence). The CDR3 covers 14 residues. Trimming at V came to 5 bases and at J to 12 bases, leaving 8 bases not matched to a gene. CDR3 protein: CASSSSTSGSGQFF. DNA for the CDR3: TGTGCCAGTAGTTCCTCGACTAGCGGGAGTGGGCAGTTCTTC.

The rearrangement uses TRBV9 and TRBJ2-1; 8 nucleotides match TRBD2. The CDR3 runs 16 residues. CDR1 and CDR2 from the germline V gene are SGDLS and YYNGEE. After removal of 4 bases from V and 8 bases from J, the junction contained 14 bases not matched to a gene. Here the CDR3 DNA reads TGTGCCAGCAGCAAAGGAGCGGGAGCATCTTGGGATGAGCAGTTCTTC. This translates into CASSKGAGASWDEQFF. Complete variable domain (other parts from reference TRBV9 and TRBJ2-1): DSGVTQTPKHLITATGQRVTLRCSPRSGDLSVYWYQQSLDQGLQFLIQYYNGEERAKGNILERFSAQQFPDLHSELNLSSLELGDSALYFCASSKGAGASWDEQFFGPGTRLTVL.

The gene calls are TRBV5-4 and TRBJ1-2, with TRBD1 identical over 7 bases. J lost 4 bases, V lost 1 base, and 7 bases had no gene match. Germline V gives CDR1 SGHNT, CDR2 YYREEE (reference sequence). The CDR3 is 15 amino acids. CDR3 in amino acids: CASSLRDSTFYGYTF. CDR3 DNA: TGTGCCAGCAGCTTGAGGGACAGCACATTCTATGGCTACACCTTC. The full variable domain, in which reference TRBV5-4 and TRBJ1-2 provide the parts outside the CDR3, is ETGVTQSPTHLIKTRGQQVTLRCSSQSGHNTVSWYQQALGQGPQFIFQYYREEENGRGNFPPRFSGLQFPNYSSELNVNALELDDSALYLCASSLRDSTFYGYTFGSGTRLTVV.

The genes are TRBV2 and TRBJ2-7; D gene ambiguous. The CDR3 has 11 amino acids. Trimming shortened V by 7 bases and J by 3 bases, and 7 bases separated the two germline ends. The germline V gene encodes CDR1 SNHLY and CDR2 FYNNEI. CDR3 region: CASTPVYEQYF. In DNA form, the CDR3 reads TGTGCCAGCACCCCCGTCTACGAGCAGTACTTC.

The rearrangement links TRBV27 to TRBJ1-4, with 8 bases lining up with TRBD1. With 3 bases clipped from V and 2 bases from J, the junction kept 8 bases outside the gene matches. The CDR3 loop spans 17 amino acids. The V gene's germline CDR1 is MNHEY and CDR2 SMNVEV (reference sequence). For the CDR3, the DNA is TGTGCCAGCAGTTTTAAGACAGGGGCACTTACTAATGAAAAACTGTTTTTT. As protein: CASSFKTGALTNEKLFF.

The chain carries TRBV19 and TRBJ1-2; D is unresolved. From germline, CDR1 is LNHDA and CDR2 SQIVND (reference sequence). The CDR3 runs to 15 residues. Trimming removed 7 bases from V and 0 bases from J, with 15 bases in between. CDR3 coding DNA: TGTGCCAGTACCGCTGGGTCCCGAGCTAACTATGGCTACACCTTC. It codes for CASTAGSRANYGYTF.

The chain carries TRBV19 and TRBJ2-5; weak D call: TRBD2 (6 bases). Trimming took off 4 bases at V and 5 bases at J, with 14 bases between the two ends. Germline-derived CDR1 and CDR2 are LNHDA and SQIVND (reference sequence). The CDR3 spans 14 residues. CDR3 sequence reads: CASSNSQGLETQYF. The CDR3 nucleotides read TGTGCCAGTAGTAATAGCCAGGGACTGGAGACCCAGTACTTC. The complete variable domain, with remaining parts taken from reference TRBV19 and TRBJ2-5, reads DGGITQSPKYLFRKEGQNVTLSCEQNLNHDAMYWYRQDPGQGLRLIYYSQIVNDFQKGDIAEGYSVSREKKESFPLTVTSAQKNPTAFYLCASSNSQGLETQYFGPGTRLLVL.

This clone was found once. The gene calls are TRBV2 and TRBJ2-1; D ambiguous. Germline assignment: CDR1 SNHLY and CDR2 FYNNEI. CDR3 length equals 12 residues. Trimming shortened V by 2 bases and J by 15 bases, and 14 bases separated the two germline ends. The CDR3 sequence: CASSELGPAAFF. Here the CDR3 DNA reads TGTGCCAGCAGTGAACTCGGGCCAGCCGCGTTCTTC.

V gene TRBV10-1 combines with J gene TRBJ2-7; no clear D. The CDR3 is 14 residues long. Germline loops: CDR1 WNHNN, CDR2 SYGVQD (reference sequence). Trimming took 6 bases from V and 5 from J, leaving 17 bases between them. CDR3 sequence reads: CASSPEAVSHEQYF. The CDR3 DNA is TGCGCCAGCAGCCCCGAGGCAGTTTCCCACGAGCAGTACTTC.

The chain has TRBV27 and TRBJ2-3; D is perhaps TRBD2 (7 bases). Between the trimmed V and J ends, which lost 2 bases and 3 bases, there was a span of 15 bases. Germline CDR1 MNHEY, CDR2 SMNVEV (reference sequence). The CDR3 has 16 residues. The DNA for the CDR3 is TGTGCCAGCAGTTTAGGAGCGAGGGGGGGAACAGATACGCAGTATTTT. Its protein is CASSLGARGGTDTQYF.

Here the CDR3 DNA reads TGTGCCAGCAGTTACCGTACCCCTAGCGGGCGGAATACGCAGTATTTT. This gives the protein CASSYRTPSGRNTQYF. This chain joins TRBV6-5 and TRBJ2-3; 8 bases agree with TRBD2. CDR3 length: 16 amino acids. Germline values: CDR1 MNHEY, CDR2 SVGAGI. V trimming: 2 bases; J trimming: 7 bases; junction bases outside the gene matches: 11.

This rearrangement joins TRBV28 to TRBJ2-1; D remains unclear. V shed 6 bases and J shed 8 bases, with 8 bases lying between them. Looked up from germline, CDR1 is MDHEN and CDR2 is SYDVKM. CDR3 size: 11 residues. The CDR3 loop is CASRRRDEQFF. Here the CDR3 DNA reads TGTGCCAGCAGGAGAAGGGATGAGCAGTTCTTC.

This clone was counted between two and nine times. The genes are TRBV19 and TRBJ1-2; TRBD1 matches at 10 bases. The V segment lost 5 bases and the J segment 6 bases; nucleotides outside the gene matches: 9. The CDR3 has 15 residues. CDR1 and CDR2 (germline): LNHDA, SQIVND (reference sequence). DNA of the CDR3: TGTGCCAGTAGTCTCCGGGACAGGGGCGGTGATGGCTACACCTTC. Translated: CASSLRDRGGDGYTF.

V gene TRBV23-1 combines with J gene TRBJ2-2; D not certain. TRBV23-1 is an ORF, with its function uncertain. This CDR3 is 9 amino acids long. The V gene lost 8 bases and the J gene lost 12 bases, with 7 bases spanning the gap. As DNA, the CDR3 is TGCGCCAGCCCGCGGAAGCTGTTTTTT. As protein: CASPRKLFF.

This rearrangement joins TRBV18 to TRBJ1-5, with D possibly TRBD1 on 5 matching bases. The V gene lost 3 bases and the J gene lost 2 bases, with 11 bases spanning the gap. This CDR3 comprises 15 residues. Germline loops: CDR1 KGHSH, CDR2 LQKENI. This CDR3 reads CASSPLAGGNQPQHF. The DNA for the CDR3 is TGTGCCAGCTCACCCCTCGCGGGGGGCAATCAGCCCCAGCATTTT.

The chain links TRBV30 to TRBJ1-5; no clear D. The CDR3 sequence is 11 residues long. CDR1 and CDR2 (germline): GTSNPN, SVGIG (reference sequence). With 3 bases removed from V and 9 bases from J, the gap between germline ends came to 9 bases. CDR3 amino acids: CAWSERGPQHF. DNA for the CDR3: TGTGCCTGGAGCGAGCGTGGGCCCCAGCATTTT. The variable domain in full, completed from reference TRBV30 and TRBJ1-5, reads SQTIHQWPATLVQPVGSPLSLECTVEGTSNPNLYWYRQAAGRGLQLLFYSVGIGQISSEVPQNLSASRPQDRQFILSSKKLLLSDSGFYLCAWSERGPQHFGDGTRLSIL.

The V call is TRBV4-1, the J call TRBJ2-7; D is perhaps TRBD2 (6 bases). Trimming removed 3 bases at V and 0 bases at J, with 21 bases between. This CDR3 is 18 amino acids long. Germline lookup yields CDR1 MGHRA and CDR2 YSYEKL. The CDR3 DNA follows: TGCGCCAGCAGCCAGCTATCCACCCTGGGACTTGCCTCCTACGAGCAGTACTTC. It encodes CASSQLSTLGLASYEQYF.

V gene TRBV27 combines with J gene TRBJ2-7; D assignment may be TRBD1 or TRBD2 (5 bases each). Trimming pared 6 bases from V and 0 bases from J, leaving 18 bases between. This CDR3 has 16 amino acids. Germline CDR1 and CDR2: MNHEY and SMNVEV (reference sequence). The DNA of the CDR3 is TGTGCCAGCAGCTCCCAGTACTGGGGGAGCTCCTACGAGCAGTACTTC. It is translated as CASSSQYWGSSYEQYF.

The chain recombines TRBV7-2 with TRBJ2-1, with 8 bases aligning to TRBD1. The V gene's germline CDR1 is SGHTA and CDR2 FQGNSA. This CDR3 spans 17 amino acids. The V and J ends lost 0 bases and 0 bases, in that order; junction bases with no gene match: 4. DNA of the CDR3: TGTGCCAGCAGCTTAGCGGGGACAGGAGTCTCCTACAATGAGCAGTTCTTC. Protein: CASSLAGTGVSYNEQFF.

A single count supports this clone. This chain uses TRBV5-1 with TRBJ2-3; 7 bases align to TRBD2. The CDR3 spans 16 residues. V dropped 4 bases and J dropped 3; count of bases not matched to a gene: 11. Germline V CDR1 and CDR2: SGHRS, YFSETQ. CDR3 in amino acids: CASSPVGGSQTDTQYF. In DNA form, the CDR3 reads TGCGCCAGCAGCCCGGTCGGCGGGAGTCAGACAGATACGCAGTATTTT.